What follows is one T cell receptor beta chain and its context. This sample stems from a study of cytomegalovirus exposure and HLA in healthy donors. PCR employed 60 Vbeta and 13 Jbeta primers. Assay used: immunoSEQ multiplex PCR; TCRdb lists only in-frame clones, some missing. Recorded for this sample: approximately 75,000 clones. The CDR3 is 13 amino acids. V was clipped by 4 bases and J by 6 bases; unmatched bases: 5. Germline V gene sequence: CDR1 LNHDA, CDR2 SQIVND (reference sequence). The source is a boy younger than 18 in good health and CMV-seronegative. The chain employs TRBV19 and TRBJ1-2, with 7 bases matching TRBD1. Sequenced: PBMCs. CDR3 bases: TGTGCCAGTAGTACCCCGACAGGGAATGGCTACACCTTC. Its translation: CASSTPTGNGYTF.